Listed here are 12 T cell receptor beta chains from one sample, sequenced in a study of T cell repertoires in cytomegalovirus infection. TCRdb re-called the reads with MiXCR, one entry per CDR3 protein. The sample yields roughly 300,000 distinct CDR3 sequences, 9% to 9.5% seen once. Input material: PBMCs. The receptors here all came from a human donor in good health (CMV status not recorded). Some clones in this sample may be carry-over from other donors' samples.

The sample holds a few counts of this clonotype. This chain uses TRBV7-9 with TRBJ2-7, with TRBD1 matching 10 bases. There are 14 residues in the CDR3. After removal of 4 bases from V and 3 bases from J, the junction contained 3 bases not matched to a gene. Germline CDR1 SEHNR, CDR2 FQNEAQ (reference sequence). CDR3 region: CASSYGQGGYEQYF. The CDR3 bases are TGTGCCAGCAGCTACGGACAGGGGGGCTACGAGCAGTACTTC.

This sequence joins TRBV7-3 and TRBJ2-3; TRBD2 is a possible D gene (6 bases). CDR1 is SGHTA, CDR2 FQGTGA, per germline. Trimming took 2 bases from V and 0 from J, leaving 15 bases between them. This CDR3 is 17 amino acids long. CDR3 sequence: CASSLQLAASSTDTQYF. The CDR3 DNA is TGTGCCAGCAGCTTACAACTAGCAGCTTCTAGCACAGATACGCAGTATTTT. Filled out from reference TRBV7-3 and TRBJ2-3, the complete variable domain reads GAGVSQTPSNKVTEKGKYVELRCDPISGHTALYWYRQSLGQGPEFLIYFQGTGAADDSGLPNDRFFAVRPEGSVSTLKIQRTERGDSAVYLCASSLQLAASSTDTQYFGPGTRLTVL.

Ten or more counts support this clonotype. CDR3 sequence reads: CASGLAAGGVSTDTQYF. CDR3 sequence (DNA): TGTGCTAGTGGTTTAGCTGCTGGCGGGGTCAGCACAGATACGCAGTATTTT. This chain links TRBV12-5 with TRBJ2-3, with D perhaps TRBD2 (6 bases). Looked up from germline, CDR1 is LGHNT and CDR2 is FRNRAP. The CDR3 is 17 residues long. Trimming removed 3 bases from V and 0 bases from J, with 16 bases in between.

This clonotype was picked up many times. The gene calls are TRBV11-2 and TRBJ1-1; possible D gene TRBD1, 5 bases. Germline V gives CDR1 SGHAT, CDR2 FQNNGV. The CDR3 runs to 16 residues. The V gene lost 5 bases and the J gene lost 4 bases, with 20 bases spanning the gap. The chain's CDR3 is CASSAQGMWGGTEAFF. Here the CDR3 DNA reads TGTGCCAGCAGCGCACAAGGTATGTGGGGCGGCACTGAAGCTTTCTTT.

The chain employs TRBV29-1 and TRBJ1-5; possible D gene TRBD1, 5 bases. CDR1 and CDR2 (germline): SQVTM, ANQGSEA. The CDR3 contains 12 residues. Trimming cost V 7 bases and J 4 bases, with 11 bases left between them. CDR3 bases: TGCAGCGCAGGGACGGCAAATCAGCCCCAGCATTTT. It encodes CSAGTANQPQHF.

Many counts were recorded for this clonotype. CDR3 nucleotides: TGTGCCAGCAGCTTAGCAGGGGCTCAAGAGACCCAGTACTTC. Its translation is CASSLAGAQETQYF. This chain uses TRBV7-2 with TRBJ2-5, with a possible D match to TRBD1 (5 bases). Germline V gene data show CDR1 as SGHTA and CDR2 as FQGNSA. The CDR3 sequence is 14 residues long. Trimming shortened V by 0 bases and J by 2 bases, and 7 bases separated the two germline ends.

At least ten counts were recorded for this clonotype. The chain couples TRBV7-2 to TRBJ2-7, with D perhaps TRBD2 (5 bases). CDR3 length: 14 residues. The germline gives CDR1 SGHTA, CDR2 FQGNSA. Trimming took 5 bases from V and 7 from J, leaving 18 bases between them. CDR3 sequence: CASSLSGSVLEQYF. The CDR3 DNA is TGTGCCAGCAGCCTAAGCGGTTCAGTATTAGAGCAGTACTTC.

This clonotype has a handful of counts. V usage is TRBV7-9 and J usage is TRBJ2-2; possibly TRBD2 for D (5 bases). Germline V CDR1 and CDR2: SEHNR, FQNEAQ (reference sequence). The germline V and J ends were trimmed by 7 bases and 1 base, with 19 bases remaining between them. CDR3 length equals 17 residues. The CDR3 coding sequence is TGTGCCAGCACCTTGGCCGGGAAGCGACTGAACACCGGGGAGCTGTTTTTT. Protein sequence: CASTLAGKRLNTGELFF.

The chain couples TRBV28 to TRBJ1-1, with D possibly being TRBD1 (5 bases). Germline loops: CDR1 MDHEN, CDR2 SYDVKM. V was cut by 1 base and J by 3 bases, with 15 bases left in between. This CDR3 is built from 16 residues. CDR3 nucleotide sequence: TGTGCCAGCAGTTTATACTTGGTCTCCAGGGACACTGAAGCTTTCTTT. Translation: CASSLYLVSRDTEAFF.

This clonotype appeared many times. The chain recombines TRBV7-2 with TRBJ2-1; possibly TRBD2 for D (7 bases). V gave up 1 base and J gave up 5 bases, with 24 bases separating them. The CDR3 is made up of 19 amino acids. The germline V gene encodes CDR1 SGHTA and CDR2 FQGNSA. CDR3 bases: TGTGCCAGCAGCTTAGTTAGCGGGTGGGGGGCTACACCTAACAATGAGCAGTTCTTC. Translated: CASSLVSGWGATPNNEQFF.

A few counts support this clonotype. This chain links TRBV20-1 with TRBJ2-1; D tentatively fits TRBD1 or TRBD2 (6 bases each). The CDR3 sequence is 12 residues long. Germline V lookup: CDR1 DFQATT, CDR2 SNEGSKA (reference sequence). The V end was cut by 3 bases, the J end by 8 bases, with 11 bases between. The CDR3 loop reads CSARAGEDEQFF. CDR3 nucleotide sequence: TGCAGTGCTAGGGCAGGGGAGGATGAGCAGTTCTTC.

V gene TRBV11-3 combines with J gene TRBJ2-1; 11 bases agree with TRBD2. V gave up 5 bases and J gave up 5 bases; unmatched junction bases: 11. This CDR3 region has 17 residues. Germline V gene sequence: CDR1 SGHNT, CDR2 YENEEA. The CDR3 is CASSPGRLAGGNNEQFF. The CDR3 DNA is TGTGCCAGCAGCCCAGGGCGGCTAGCGGGGGGCAACAATGAGCAGTTCTTC.